These 3 T cell receptor beta chains originate from one sample sequenced in a study of blood T cell repertoires in COVID-19. The method was immunoSEQ multiplex PCR; TCRdb's version includes in-frame clones alone and lacks a portion of them. The top ten clones hold roughly 2.1% of a sample with approximately 260,000 clones, around 90% of them seen once. Material for sequencing was peripheral blood. These receptors were collected from a man between 45 and 60 years old with acute or convalescent COVID-19.

This clone has just one count. The V gene is TRBV19, the J gene TRBJ1-5, with TRBD1 matching 7 bases. V trimming: 7 bases; J trimming: 4 bases; junction bases outside the gene matches: 4. The CDR3 contains 13 residues. Germline V gives CDR1 LNHDA, CDR2 SQIVND (reference sequence). CDR3 bases: TGTGCCAGTAACCGGGACAGAAATCAGCCCCAGCATTTT. Translation gives CASNRDRNQPQHF.

The rearrangement uses TRBV10-3 and TRBJ1-1, with 10 bases aligning to TRBD1. The ends lost 4 bases at V and 3 bases at J; junction bases unmatched: 5. The CDR3 runs to 15 residues. Germline V gene sequence: CDR1 ENHRY, CDR2 SYGVKD. The CDR3 sequence: CAISAGTGEDTEAFF. The DNA for the CDR3 is TGTGCCATCAGTGCTGGGACAGGGGAGGACACTGAAGCTTTCTTT.

V is TRBV11-1 and J is TRBJ1-6, with D possibly TRBD1 on 6 matching bases. CDR1 is SGHAT, CDR2 FQDESV, per germline (reference sequence). The CDR3 loop spans 15 amino acids. Trimming stripped 1 base from V and 9 bases from J, with 13 bases between. Written as DNA, the CDR3 is TGTGCCAGCAGCTTAGTGGGGGCCGGGGTTTCACCCCTCCACTTT. Amino acid sequence: CASSLVGAGVSPLHF.